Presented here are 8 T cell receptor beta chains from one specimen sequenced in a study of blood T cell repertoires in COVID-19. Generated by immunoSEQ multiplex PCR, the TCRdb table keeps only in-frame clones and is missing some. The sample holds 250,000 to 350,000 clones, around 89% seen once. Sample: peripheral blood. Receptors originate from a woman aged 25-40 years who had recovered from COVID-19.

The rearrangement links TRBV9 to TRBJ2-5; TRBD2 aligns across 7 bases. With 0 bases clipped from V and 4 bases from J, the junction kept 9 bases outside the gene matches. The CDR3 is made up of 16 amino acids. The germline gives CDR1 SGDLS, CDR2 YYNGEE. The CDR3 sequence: CASSVGLGPGGETQYF. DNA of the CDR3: TGTGCCAGCAGCGTAGGGTTGGGGCCGGGAGGAGAGACCCAGTACTTC. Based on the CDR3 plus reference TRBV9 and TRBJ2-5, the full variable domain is DSGVTQTPKHLITATGQRVTLRCSPRSGDLSVYWYQQSLDQGLQFLIQYYNGEERAKGNILERFSAQQFPDLHSELNLSSLELGDSALYFCASSVGLGPGGETQYFGPGTRLLVL.

The CDR3 DNA is TGTGCCAGCAGCTTTGATCAGGGACAGGGGCAAGAGACCCAGTACTTC. Its translation: CASSFDQGQGQETQYF. The chain has TRBV7-9 and TRBJ2-5; 10 bases agree with TRBD1. Germline lookup yields CDR1 SEHNR and CDR2 FQNEAQ (reference sequence). The CDR3 length is 16 residues. Unmatched junction bases numbered 6, after V lost 3 bases and J lost 2 bases.

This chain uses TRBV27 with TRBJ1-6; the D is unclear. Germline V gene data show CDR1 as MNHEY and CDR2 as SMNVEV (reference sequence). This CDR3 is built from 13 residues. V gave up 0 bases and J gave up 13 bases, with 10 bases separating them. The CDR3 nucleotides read TGTGCCAGCAGTTTATCGAAGACTTCTCCCCTCCACTTT. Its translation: CASSLSKTSPLHF.

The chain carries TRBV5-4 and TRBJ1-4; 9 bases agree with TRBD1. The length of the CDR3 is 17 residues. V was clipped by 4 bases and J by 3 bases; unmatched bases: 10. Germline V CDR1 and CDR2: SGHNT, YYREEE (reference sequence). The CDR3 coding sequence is TGTGCCAGCAGCAAGGGACAGGGAGTGAGTGCTAATGAAAAACTGTTTTTT. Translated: CASSKGQGVSANEKLFF. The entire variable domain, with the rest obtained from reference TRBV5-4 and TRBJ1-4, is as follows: ETGVTQSPTHLIKTRGQQVTLRCSSQSGHNTVSWYQQALGQGPQFIFQYYREEENGRGNFPPRFSGLQFPNYSSELNVNALELDDSALYLCASSKGQGVSANEKLFFGSGTQLSVL.

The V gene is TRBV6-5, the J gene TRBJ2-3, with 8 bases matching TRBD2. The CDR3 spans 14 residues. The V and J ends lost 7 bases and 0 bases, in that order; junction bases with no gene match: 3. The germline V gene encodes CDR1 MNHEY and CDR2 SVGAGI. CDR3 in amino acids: CASKLAESTDTQYF. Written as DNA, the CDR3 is TGTGCCAGCAAACTAGCGGAAAGCACAGATACGCAGTATTTT.

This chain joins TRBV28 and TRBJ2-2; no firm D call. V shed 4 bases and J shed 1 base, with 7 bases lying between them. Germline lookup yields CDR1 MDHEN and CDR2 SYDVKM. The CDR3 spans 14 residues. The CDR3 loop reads CASSSPGNTGELFF. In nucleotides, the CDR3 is TGTGCCAGCAGTTCCCCGGGGAACACCGGGGAGCTGTTTTTT.

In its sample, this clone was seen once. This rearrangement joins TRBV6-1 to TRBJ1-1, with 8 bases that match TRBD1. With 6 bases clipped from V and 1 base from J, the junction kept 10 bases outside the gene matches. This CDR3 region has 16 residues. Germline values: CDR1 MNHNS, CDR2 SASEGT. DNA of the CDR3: TGTGCCAGCAGAGAACTTCAGGGGGCGAGGAACACTGAAGCTTTCTTT. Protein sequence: CASRELQGARNTEAFF.

This CDR3 is CSVNLGVHQPQHF. The CDR3 DNA sequence: TGCAGCGTAAACCTCGGGGTACATCAGCCCCAGCATTTT. The chain employs TRBV29-1 and TRBJ1-5; no definite D call. CDR1 and CDR2 (germline): SQVTM, ANQGSEA. V lost 6 bases to trimming and J lost 5 bases, with 14 bases between them. CDR3 length equals 13 residues. The full variable domain, in which reference TRBV29-1 and TRBJ1-5 provide the parts outside the CDR3, is SAVISQKPSRDICQRGTSLTIQCQVDSQVTMMFWYRQQPGQSLTLIATANQGSEATYESGFVIDKFPISRPNLTFSTLTVSNMSPEDSSIYLCSVNLGVHQPQHFGDGTRLSIL.